The 2 T cell receptor beta chains below were found in one sample sequenced in a study of blood T cell repertoires in COVID-19. The repertoire was sequenced with immunoSEQ multiplex PCR; TCRdb's copy has only in-frame clones and lacks some. The data contain roughly 78,000 clones, around 88% of them seen just once; the ten biggest clones take up about 0.6%. Sequencing used peripheral blood. The source is a man between 60 and 75 years old with acute or convalescent COVID-19.

This clone was counted a single time. The rearrangement joins TRBV30 to TRBJ2-5; unclear D gene. Per the germline V gene, CDR1 is GTSNPN and CDR2 is SVGIG (reference sequence). The CDR3 runs 12 residues. The ends were cut back, 4 bases at V and 5 bases at J, with 11 bases in the middle. The CDR3 coding sequence is TGTGCCTGGACGAAAGTAGAGGAGACCCAGTACTTC. It codes for CAWTKVEETQYF.

This clone was found a few times. The CDR3 DNA is TGTGCCAGCAGCTTAGGGAAGGGGGGCAATCAGCCCCAGCATTTT. Translation: CASSLGKGGNQPQHF. This sequence joins TRBV7-8 and TRBJ1-5; perhaps TRBD1 as D (6 bases). The CDR3 runs to 15 residues. The germline CDR1 and CDR2 sequences are SGHVS and FQNEAQ. V gave up 1 base and J gave up 2 bases, with 9 bases separating them. Using reference TRBV7-8 and TRBJ1-5 for the parts outside the CDR3, the full variable domain is GAGVSQSPRYKVAKRGQDVALRCDPISGHVSLFWYQQALGQGPEFLTYFQNEAQLDKSGLPSDRFFAERPEGSVSTLKIQRTQQEDSAVYLCASSLGKGGNQPQHFGDGTRLSIL.